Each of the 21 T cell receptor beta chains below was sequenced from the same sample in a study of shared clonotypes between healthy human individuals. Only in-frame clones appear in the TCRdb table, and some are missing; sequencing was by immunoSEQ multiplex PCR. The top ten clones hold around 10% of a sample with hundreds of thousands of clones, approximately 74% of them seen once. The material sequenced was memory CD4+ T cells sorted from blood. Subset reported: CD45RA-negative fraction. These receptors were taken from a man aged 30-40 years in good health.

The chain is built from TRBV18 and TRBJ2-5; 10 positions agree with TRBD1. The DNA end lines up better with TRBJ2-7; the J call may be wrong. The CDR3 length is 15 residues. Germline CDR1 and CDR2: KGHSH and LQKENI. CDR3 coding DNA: TGTGCCAGCTCCTTCGGACAGGGGGAAGCCTACGAGCAGTACTTC. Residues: CASSFGQGEAYEQYF.

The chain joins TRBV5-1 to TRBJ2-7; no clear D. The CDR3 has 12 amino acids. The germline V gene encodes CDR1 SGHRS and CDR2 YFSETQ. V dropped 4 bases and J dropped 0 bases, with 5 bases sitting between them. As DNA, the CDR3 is TGCGCCAGCAGCCAAAGCTCCTACGAGCAGTACTTC. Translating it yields CASSQSSYEQYF.

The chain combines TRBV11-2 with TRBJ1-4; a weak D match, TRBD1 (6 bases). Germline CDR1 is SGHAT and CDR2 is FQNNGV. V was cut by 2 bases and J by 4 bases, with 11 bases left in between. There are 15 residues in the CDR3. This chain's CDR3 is CASSLQGTYNEKLFF. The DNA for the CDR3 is TGTGCCAGCAGCTTACAGGGGACTTATAATGAAAAACTGTTTTTT.

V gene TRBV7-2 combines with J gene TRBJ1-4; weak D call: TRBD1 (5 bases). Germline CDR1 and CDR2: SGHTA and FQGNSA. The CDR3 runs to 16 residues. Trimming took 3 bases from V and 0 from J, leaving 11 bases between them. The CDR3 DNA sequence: TGTGCCAGCAGCTTGGCGGGGCCCGCAACTAATGAAAAACTGTTTTTT. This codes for CASSLAGPATNEKLFF. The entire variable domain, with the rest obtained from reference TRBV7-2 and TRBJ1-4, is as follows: GAGVSQSPSNKVTEKGKDVELRCDPISGHTALYWYRQSLGQGLEFLIYFQGNSAPDKSGLPSDRFSAERTGGSVSTLTIQRTQQEDSAVYLCASSLAGPATNEKLFFGSGTQLSVL.

DNA for the CDR3: TGCAGCGTTCCTATGAACGGGAGGGACCTGAATGAGCAGTTCTTC. It specifies CSVPMNGRDLNEQFF. The V gene is TRBV29-1, the J gene TRBJ2-1; TRBD2 aligns across 8 bases. The CDR3 sequence is 15 residues long. Looked up from germline, CDR1 is SQVTM and CDR2 is ANQGSEA. V shed 5 bases, J shed 7 bases, and the junction held 13 bases outside the gene matches.

CDR3 sequence: CAWSATLLAAGNTQYF. The CDR3 DNA reads TGTGCCTGGAGTGCAACATTACTAGCGGCCGGGAATACGCAGTATTTT. V is TRBV30 and J is TRBJ2-3, with 8 bases lining up with TRBD2. From germline, CDR1 is GTSNPN and CDR2 SVGIG (reference sequence). The CDR3 is made up of 16 amino acids. V lost 1 base and J lost 7; bases outside the gene matches: 13.

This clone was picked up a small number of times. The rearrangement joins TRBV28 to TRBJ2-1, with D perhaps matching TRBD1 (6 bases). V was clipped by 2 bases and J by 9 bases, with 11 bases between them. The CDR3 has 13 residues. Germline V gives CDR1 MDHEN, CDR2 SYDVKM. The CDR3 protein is CASSLQGRSEQFF. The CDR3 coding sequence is TGTGCCAGCAGTTTACAGGGGCGAAGTGAGCAGTTCTTC. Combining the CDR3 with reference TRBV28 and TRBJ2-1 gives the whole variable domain DVKVTQSSRYLVKRTGEKVFLECVQDMDHENMFWYRQDPGLGLRLIYFSYDVKMKEKGDIPEGYSVSREKKERFSLILESASTNQTSMYLCASSLQGRSEQFFGPGTRLTVL.

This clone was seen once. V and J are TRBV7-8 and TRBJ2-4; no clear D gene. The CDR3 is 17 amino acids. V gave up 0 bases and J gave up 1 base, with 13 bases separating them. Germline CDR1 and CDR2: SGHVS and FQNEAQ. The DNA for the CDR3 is TGTGCCAGCAGCTTAGCGGGATCCCGGGTGGCCAAAAACATTCAGTACTTC. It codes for CASSLAGSRVAKNIQYF.

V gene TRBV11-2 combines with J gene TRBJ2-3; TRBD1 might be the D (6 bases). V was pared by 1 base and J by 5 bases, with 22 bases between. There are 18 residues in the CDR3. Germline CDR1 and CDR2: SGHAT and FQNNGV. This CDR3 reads CASSLGLGRGPVGDTQYF. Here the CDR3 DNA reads TGTGCCAGCAGCTTAGGGTTAGGCAGGGGCCCCGTGGGAGATACGCAGTATTTT. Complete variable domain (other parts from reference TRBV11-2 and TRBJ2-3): EAGVAQSPRYKIIEKRQSVAFWCNPISGHATLYWYQQILGQGPKLLIQFQNNGVVDDSQLPKDRFSAERLKGVDSTLKIQPAKLEDSAVYLCASSLGLGRGPVGDTQYFGPGTRLTVL.

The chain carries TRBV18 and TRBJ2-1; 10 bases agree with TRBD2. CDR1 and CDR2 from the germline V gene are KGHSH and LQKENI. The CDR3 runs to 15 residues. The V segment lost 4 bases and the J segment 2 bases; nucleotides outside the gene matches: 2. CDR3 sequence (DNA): TGTGCCAGCTCACAAGCGGGAGGGACCTACAATGAGCAGTTCTTC. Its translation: CASSQAGGTYNEQFF.

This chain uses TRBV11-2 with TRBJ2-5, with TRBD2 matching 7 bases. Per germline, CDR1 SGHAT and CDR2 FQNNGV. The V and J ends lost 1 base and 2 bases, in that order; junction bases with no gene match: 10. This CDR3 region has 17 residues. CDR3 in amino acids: CASSLGVQRGLQETQYF. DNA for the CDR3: TGTGCCAGCAGCTTAGGGGTCCAGCGGGGACTACAAGAGACCCAGTACTTC.

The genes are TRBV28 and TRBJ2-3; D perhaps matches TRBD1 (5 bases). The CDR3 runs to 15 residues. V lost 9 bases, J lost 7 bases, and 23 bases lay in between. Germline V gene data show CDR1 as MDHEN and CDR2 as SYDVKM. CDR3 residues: CASNLRAGIGHTQYF. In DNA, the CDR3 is TGTGCCAGTAACCTAAGGGCAGGGATCGGTCATACGCAGTATTTT.

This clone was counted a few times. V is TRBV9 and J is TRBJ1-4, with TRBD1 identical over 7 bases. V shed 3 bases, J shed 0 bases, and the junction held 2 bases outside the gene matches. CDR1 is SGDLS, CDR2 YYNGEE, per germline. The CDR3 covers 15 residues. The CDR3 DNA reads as TGTGCCAGCAGCGCAGGACAGGCAACTAATGAAAAACTGTTTTTT. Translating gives CASSAGQATNEKLFF.

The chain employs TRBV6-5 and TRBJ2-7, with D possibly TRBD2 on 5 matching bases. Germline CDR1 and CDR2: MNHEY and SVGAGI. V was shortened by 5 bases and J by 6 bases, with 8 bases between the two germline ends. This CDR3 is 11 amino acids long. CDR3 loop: CASSGGGEQYF. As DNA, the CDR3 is TGTGCCAGCAGTGGCGGAGGCGAGCAGTACTTC.

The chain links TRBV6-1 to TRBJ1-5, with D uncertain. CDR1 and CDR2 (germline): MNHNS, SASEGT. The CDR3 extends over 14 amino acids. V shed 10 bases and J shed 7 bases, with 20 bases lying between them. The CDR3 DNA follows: TGTGCCACCCTAGACAAGGTTCTTGCGCAGCCCCAGCATTTT. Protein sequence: CATLDKVLAQPQHF.

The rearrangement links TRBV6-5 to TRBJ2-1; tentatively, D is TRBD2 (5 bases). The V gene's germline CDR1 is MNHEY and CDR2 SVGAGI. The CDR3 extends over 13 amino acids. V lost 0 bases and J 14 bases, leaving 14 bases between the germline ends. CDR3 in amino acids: CASSYSPLGEKFF. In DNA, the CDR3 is TGTGCCAGCAGTTACTCGCCCCTCGGGGAAAAGTTCTTC.

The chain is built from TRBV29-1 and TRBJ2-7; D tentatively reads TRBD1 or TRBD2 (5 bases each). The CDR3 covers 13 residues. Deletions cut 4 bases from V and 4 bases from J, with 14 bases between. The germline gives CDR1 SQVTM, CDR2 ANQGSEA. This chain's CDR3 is CSVVVWGGYEQYF. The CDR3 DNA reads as TGCAGCGTTGTGGTCTGGGGCGGGTACGAGCAGTACTTC.

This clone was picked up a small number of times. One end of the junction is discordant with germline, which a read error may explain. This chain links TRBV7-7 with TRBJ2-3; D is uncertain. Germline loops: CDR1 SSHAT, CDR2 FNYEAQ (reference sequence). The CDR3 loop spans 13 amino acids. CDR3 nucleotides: TGTGCTAGCAGCCTAGGACGCGCAGATACGCAGTATTTT. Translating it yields CASSLGRADTQYF.

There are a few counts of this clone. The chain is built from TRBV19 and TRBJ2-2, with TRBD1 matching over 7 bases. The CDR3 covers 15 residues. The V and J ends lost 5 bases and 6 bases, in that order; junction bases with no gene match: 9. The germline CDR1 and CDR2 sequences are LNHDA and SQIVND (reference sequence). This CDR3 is CASSPPTGFAGELFF. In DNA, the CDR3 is TGTGCCAGTAGTCCACCGACAGGGTTCGCCGGGGAGCTGTTTTTT.

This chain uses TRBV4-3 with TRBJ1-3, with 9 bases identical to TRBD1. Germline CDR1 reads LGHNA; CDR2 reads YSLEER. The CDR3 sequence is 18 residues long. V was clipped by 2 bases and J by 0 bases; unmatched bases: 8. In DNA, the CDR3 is TGCGCCAGCAGCCAATTCGACAGGGGGTCCGGCTCTGGAAACACCATATATTTT. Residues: CASSQFDRGSGSGNTIYF.

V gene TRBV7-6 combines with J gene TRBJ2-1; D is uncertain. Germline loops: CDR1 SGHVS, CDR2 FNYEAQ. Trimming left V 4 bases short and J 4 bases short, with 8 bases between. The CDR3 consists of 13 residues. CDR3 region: CASSSRSYNEQFF. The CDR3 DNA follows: TGTGCCAGCAGCTCCCGCTCGTACAATGAGCAGTTCTTC. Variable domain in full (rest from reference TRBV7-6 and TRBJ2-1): GAGVSQSPRYKVTKRGQDVALRCDPISGHVSLYWYRQALGQGPEFLTYFNYEAQQDKSGLPNDRFSAERPEGSISTLTIQRTEQRDSAMYRCASSSRSYNEQFFGPGTRLTVL.